This is a list of T cell receptor beta chains from one sample in a study of monozygotic twins with inflammatory bowel disease. TCRdb re-called the 5' RACE reads and shows each CDR3 protein once, DNA omitted. In total, the table holds about 43,000 distinct CDR3 sequences. The sequenced material came from blood. All receptors come from a human donor with ulcerative colitis or Crohn's disease, or a healthy co-twin of an affected twin (not recorded which). CDR3s include the opening cysteine and the closing phenylalanine or tryptophan. Rows give clone size only sometimes, using once, few, many, or a class for an expanded clone.

j_gene	abundance	v_gene	CDR3aa
TRBJ1-5	NA	TRBV12-3/TRBV12-4	CASSGEPDRVAQHF
TRBJ2-3	NA	TRBV20-1	CSARGDGLGDTQYF
TRBJ1-1	NA	TRBV5-6	CASSRGDRVNTEAFF
TRBJ2-1	NA	TRBV20-1	CSARRGAGGGDEQFF
TRBJ2-5	NA	TRBV5-5	CASSFGLAGGETQYF
TRBJ2-2	NA	TRBV5-1	CASSLDPRSGELFF
TRBJ1-2	medium-sized	TRBV6-1	CASNEGDLNYGYTF
TRBJ1-2	NA	TRBV19	CASTAGPRYGYTF
TRBJ2-7	NA	TRBV20-1	CSARDDRAHEQYF
TRBJ2-2	NA	TRBV7-8	CASSRSAGGLTGELFF
TRBJ1-1	NA	TRBV6-1	CASSELVQAFF
TRBJ2-5	NA	TRBV6-1	CASSEVRLGLAGGETQYF
TRBJ1-1	NA	TRBV11-1	CASSLIGANTEAFF
TRBJ1-2	NA	TRBV29-1	CSVVGQGKERGYGYTF
TRBJ1-5	NA	TRBV20-1	CSATGTGPDQPQHF
TRBJ2-7	NA	TRBV6-5	CATSDRATYEQYF
TRBJ2-2	NA	TRBV29-1	CSVSQGAAGELFF
TRBJ1-5	NA	TRBV15	CATSRDSGGRQPQHF
TRBJ1-6	NA	TRBV7-3	CASSPAGGSPLHF
TRBJ2-7	NA	TRBV18	CASSPPGGGGSYEQYF
TRBJ2-1	NA	TRBV19	CASRSGDLPYNEQFF